Following are 24 T cell receptor beta chains from one sample sequenced in a study of T cell responses to AZD1222 COVID-19 vaccine. The protocol was immunoSEQ multiplex PCR, while the TCRdb copy is restricted to in-frame clones and leaves out a portion. This table has some 58,000 clones, approximately 88% appearing once. Sequencing was performed on peripheral blood, taken on day 0 of AZD1222 vaccination. Source of these receptors: an adult in good health.

The chain carries TRBV6-5 and TRBJ2-7; the D is unclear. Between the trimmed V and J ends, which lost 4 bases and 0 bases, there was a span of 10 bases. The CDR3 consists of 14 residues. CDR1 MNHEY and CDR2 SVGAGI come from the germline V gene. The CDR3 sequence is CASSLDGFSYEQYF. The CDR3 DNA follows: TGTGCCAGCAGTTTGGACGGGTTCTCCTACGAGCAGTACTTC.

This clone has just a few counts. The chain joins TRBV27 to TRBJ2-3; D gene uncertain. The CDR3 spans 16 residues. The V end was cut by 7 bases, the J end by 1 base, with 18 bases between. CDR1 and CDR2 from the germline V gene are MNHEY and SMNVEV (reference sequence). CDR3 amino acids: CASTAPTGAGTDTQYF. DNA for the CDR3: TGTGCCAGCACCGCCCCGACGGGCGCTGGCACAGATACGCAGTATTTT.

V is TRBV13 and J is TRBJ2-2, with D unresolved. The CDR3 is made up of 14 amino acids. CDR1 PRHDT and CDR2 FYEKMQ come from the germline V gene (reference sequence). V lost 4 bases and J lost 4, with 10 bases in between. The CDR3: CASSSVGGTGELFF. DNA for the CDR3: TGTGCCAGCAGCTCAGTAGGCGGCACCGGGGAGCTGTTTTTT.

The chain has TRBV5-1 and TRBJ1-6; TRBD1 might be the D (6 bases). This CDR3 has 14 amino acids. Trimming cost V 0 bases and J 10 bases, with 11 bases left between them. CDR1 is SGHRS and CDR2 is YFSETQ in the germline V gene. The CDR3 bases are TGCGCCAGCAGCTTGGAAGCAGGGGACTCACCCCTCCACTTT. It translates to CASSLEAGDSPLHF. The full variable domain, its missing parts supplied by reference TRBV5-1 and TRBJ1-6, is KAGVTQTPRYLIKTRGQQVTLSCSPISGHRSVSWYQQTPGQGLQFLFEYFSETQRNKGNFPGRFSGRQFSNSRSEMNVSTLELGDSALYLCASSLEAGDSPLHFGNGTRLTVT.

There are a few counts of this clone. V and J are TRBV24-1 and TRBJ1-6, with D possibly matching TRBD1 (5 bases). Germline assignment: CDR1 KGHDR and CDR2 SFDVKD. This CDR3 comprises 14 residues. V was trimmed by 7 bases and J by 8 bases, leaving 14 bases between them. Here the CDR3 reads CATRSADMDSPLHF. Written as DNA, the CDR3 is TGTGCCACCAGGAGTGCGGACATGGATTCACCCCTCCACTTT.

This sequence joins TRBV6-5 and TRBJ2-1; a weak D match, TRBD1 (6 bases). The CDR3 length is 13 residues. Germline assignment: CDR1 MNHEY and CDR2 SVGAGI. V was cut by 7 bases and J by 2 bases, with 9 bases left in between. In nucleotides, the CDR3 is TGTGCCAGCACGGGACAAACCTACAATGAGCAGTTCTTC. As protein: CASTGQTYNEQFF.

The chain recombines TRBV5-1 with TRBJ2-7; 10 nucleotides line up with TRBD1. In germline, CDR1 is SGHRS, CDR2 YFSETQ. This CDR3 spans 13 amino acids. With 4 bases clipped from V and 3 bases from J, the junction kept 1 base outside the gene matches. The CDR3 DNA reads as TGCGCCAGCAGCGGGACAGGGGTCTACGAGCAGTACTTC. Residues: CASSGTGVYEQYF.

This chain links TRBV6-5 with TRBJ2-7; 7 bases map to TRBD1. This CDR3 is built from 15 residues. Unmatched junction bases numbered 12, after V lost 8 bases and J lost 2 bases. CDR1 is MNHEY, CDR2 SVGAGI, per germline. The DNA of the CDR3 is TGTGCCAGCTTAAAGGCCGGGACAGCCGCCTACGAGCAGTACTTC. It is translated as CASLKAGTAAYEQYF.

The V gene is TRBV12-3 or TRBV12-4, the J gene TRBJ1-2; D is perhaps TRBD1 (5 bases). CDR3 length: 11 amino acids. V lost 8 bases and J lost 4, with 8 bases in between. The CDR3 DNA reads as TGTGCCAGCGGGACGGTCTATGGCTACACCTTC. Translating gives CASGTVYGYTF.

The chain recombines TRBV5-6 with TRBJ2-7; the match to TRBD2 covers 13 bases. The CDR3 loop spans 19 amino acids. Losses at the gene ends were 1 base for V and 1 base for J; bases not matched to a gene: 11. CDR1 is SGHDT, CDR2 YYEEEE, per germline. In DNA form, the CDR3 reads TGTGCCAGCAGCTTGTATATACTAGGGACTAGCGGGACGTCCTACGAGCAGTACTTC. It codes for CASSLYILGTSGTSYEQYF.

The rearrangement links TRBV7-8 to TRBJ2-3; D perhaps matches TRBD2 (6 bases). V lost 1 base and J lost 3, with 11 bases in between. Per the germline V gene, CDR1 is SGHVS and CDR2 is FQNEAQ. There are 15 residues in the CDR3. The CDR3 DNA sequence: TGTGCCAGCAGCTTAGAAGGTCTAGCGACAGATACGCAGTATTTT. It translates to CASSLEGLATDTQYF. Supplemented by reference TRBV7-8 and TRBJ2-3, the full variable domain reads GAGVSQSPRYKVAKRGQDVALRCDPISGHVSLFWYQQALGQGPEFLTYFQNEAQLDKSGLPSDRFFAERPEGSVSTLKIQRTQQEDSAVYLCASSLEGLATDTQYFGPGTRLTVL.

The chain is built from TRBV12-3 or TRBV12-4 and TRBJ2-7; D is possibly TRBD2 (6 bases). The germline V and J ends were trimmed by 6 bases and 7 bases, with 16 bases remaining between them. CDR3 length equals 13 residues. The CDR3 here is CASRAGLGSEQYF. The DNA for the CDR3 is TGTGCCAGCAGGGCGGGGCTAGGTAGTGAGCAGTACTTC.

The count of this clone is one. This chain links TRBV11-2 with TRBJ2-3; D unclear. The germline V gene has CDR1 SGHAT and CDR2 FQNNGV. Trimming cost V 3 bases and J 2 bases, with 6 bases left between them. The CDR3 length is 13 residues. The CDR3 DNA follows: TGTGCCAGCAGCTTTGGGTTCACAGATACGCAGTATTTT. Residues: CASSFGFTDTQYF.

CDR3 loop: CASSQDEEGQYF. CDR3 sequence (DNA): TGTGCCAGCAGCCAAGATGAGGAGGGGCAGTACTTC. The chain is built from TRBV3-1 (or the pseudogene TRBV3-2) and TRBJ2-7, with a possible D match to TRBD2 (6 bases). The CDR3 covers 12 residues. V lost 0 bases to trimming and J lost 9 bases, with 9 bases between them. Germline assignment: CDR1 LGHDT and CDR2 YNNKEL (reference sequence).

This chain connects TRBV7-9 to TRBJ2-5, with a weak D call TRBD1 (7 bases). The CDR3 runs 15 residues. V was pared by 2 bases and J by 7 bases, with 17 bases between. Per the germline V gene, CDR1 is SEHNR and CDR2 is FQNEAQ (reference sequence). The CDR3 loop is CASSLTRGDPGTQYF. In nucleotides, the CDR3 is TGTGCCAGCAGCTTAACCAGGGGGGATCCGGGGACCCAGTACTTC.

The V gene is TRBV5-1, the J gene TRBJ2-1; 7 nucleotides line up with TRBD2. CDR1 is SGHRS, CDR2 YFSETQ, per germline. CDR3 size: 15 residues. J was trimmed by 5 bases and V by 0 bases; bases with no gene match: 5. This chain's CDR3 is CASSLEAGAHNEQFF. Written as DNA, the CDR3 is TGCGCCAGCAGCTTGGAGGCGGGAGCCCACAATGAGCAGTTCTTC.

V is TRBV20-1 and J is TRBJ2-5; D remains ambiguous. The CDR3 sequence is 10 residues long. V was shortened by 6 bases and J by 4 bases, with 6 bases between the two germline ends. Germline values: CDR1 DFQATT, CDR2 SNEGSKA (reference sequence). The CDR3 loop reads CSAVSETQYF. CDR3 DNA sequence: TGCAGTGCAGTGTCAGAGACCCAGTACTTC.

The chain uses TRBV2 and TRBJ1-2, with D tentatively TRBD1 (5 bases). Trimming pared 6 bases from V and 6 bases from J, leaving 20 bases between. CDR1 SNHLY and CDR2 FYNNEI come from the germline V gene. This CDR3 has 15 amino acids. Here the CDR3 DNA reads TGTGCCAGCAGCTCAAGGGGAGGCAGGGTGCATGGCTACACCTTC. Translation: CASSSRGGRVHGYTF.

V and J are TRBV6-1 and TRBJ2-7; D uncertain. Germline loops: CDR1 MNHNS, CDR2 SASEGT. The CDR3 has 12 amino acids. Trimming pared 1 base from V and 4 bases from J, leaving 5 bases between. CDR3 loop: CASSEVRYEQYF. The DNA of the CDR3 is TGTGCCAGCAGTGAAGTCCGGTACGAGCAGTACTTC.

The rearrangement uses TRBV5-1 and TRBJ2-1; 9 bases are a match to TRBD1. The CDR3 covers 15 residues. Germline trimming cut 4 bases from V and 1 base from J; bases unmatched to any gene: 3. Germline assignment: CDR1 SGHRS and CDR2 YFSETQ. The CDR3 DNA sequence: TGCGCCAGCAGCGGGGGACAGGGATCCTACAATGAGCAGTTCTTC. Its protein is CASSGGQGSYNEQFF.

CDR3 sequence (DNA): TGTGCCAGCAGACGGGGGTCCCAGCCCCAGCATTTT. Protein: CASRRGSQPQHF. The rearrangement links TRBV6-5 to TRBJ1-5; tentatively, D is TRBD1 (5 bases). The CDR3 runs 12 residues. Trimming stripped 6 bases from V and 7 bases from J, with 10 bases between. Germline V gene sequence: CDR1 MNHEY, CDR2 SVGAGI.

This chain links TRBV29-1 with TRBJ2-3; 10 bases are shared with TRBD2. V shed 7 bases and J 2 bases; nucleotides not matched to a gene: 6. Germline lookup yields CDR1 SQVTM and CDR2 ANQGSEA. This CDR3 has 14 amino acids. Here the CDR3 reads CSGSGTSDTDTQYF. DNA of the CDR3: TGCAGCGGTTCCGGGACTAGCGACACAGATACGCAGTATTTT.

This clone has only a few counts. The chain carries TRBV6-5 and TRBJ1-1; D is unresolved. The length of the CDR3 is 15 residues. Germline values: CDR1 MNHEY, CDR2 SVGAGI. Trimming shortened V by 6 bases and J by 0 bases, and 14 bases separated the two germline ends. CDR3 protein: CASSAAATLNTEAFF. CDR3 nucleotide sequence: TGTGCCAGCAGCGCTGCTGCCACTTTGAACACTGAAGCTTTCTTT.

CDR3 loop: CASSLVAGGAGNTIYF. The CDR3 coding sequence is TGTGCCAGCAGCTTAGTTGCAGGGGGAGCTGGAAACACCATATATTTT. This chain joins TRBV7-6 and TRBJ1-3; 7 positions match TRBD1. CDR1 is SGHVS and CDR2 is FNYEAQ in the germline V gene. This CDR3 spans 16 amino acids. V was clipped by 1 base and J by 2 bases; unmatched bases: 5.